These 32 T cell receptor beta chains share one sample of origin, sequenced in a study of T cell changes during pregnancy in multiple sclerosis. The data were produced by immunoSEQ multiplex PCR, yet TCRdb's version contains in-frame clones alone and is incomplete. The sample yields 70,000 to 95,000 clones, just over 90% seen once. The sample consisted of peripheral blood, taken after pregnancy. Receptors originate from a female donor in good health, enrolled as a control in a pregnancy study.

DNA for the CDR3: TGTGCCAGCAGCAAAGCTGGGGAGAGGACTAGCTCTGCCTCCTACGAGCAGTACTTC. Translating it yields CASSKAGERTSSASYEQYF. The chain is built from TRBV21-1 and TRBJ2-7; no DNA check was done on the table's D call, TRBD2. TRBV21-1 is assigned pseudogene status. The CDR3 covers 19 residues.

The chain employs TRBV5-4 and TRBJ2-1; D may be TRBD2 (6 bases). CDR1 and CDR2 from the germline V gene are SGHNT and YYREEE (reference sequence). This CDR3 is 16 amino acids long. V lost 1 base and J 4 bases, leaving 15 bases between the germline ends. The DNA for the CDR3 is TGTGCCAGCAGCTTGAAAAGGGCTAGCGATTACAATGAGCAGTTCTTC. Amino acids: CASSLKRASDYNEQFF. Supplemented by reference TRBV5-4 and TRBJ2-1, the full variable domain reads ETGVTQSPTHLIKTRGQQVTLRCSSQSGHNTVSWYQQALGQGPQFIFQYYREEENGRGNFPPRFSGLQFPNYSSELNVNALELDDSALYLCASSLKRASDYNEQFFGPGTRLTVL.

The rearrangement joins TRBV18 to TRBJ1-1; D may be TRBD1 (5 bases). The CDR3 sequence is 15 residues long. Germline CDR1 reads KGHSH; CDR2 reads LQKENI. V was cut by 3 bases and J by 4 bases, with 15 bases left in between. CDR3 region: CASSPGQGELTEAFF. The CDR3 nucleotides read TGTGCCAGCTCACCCGGCCAGGGTGAGCTCACTGAAGCTTTCTTT.

The chain is built from TRBV6-5 and TRBJ1-1, with D possibly being TRBD1 (5 bases). Looked up from germline, CDR1 is MNHEY and CDR2 is SVGAGI. The CDR3 is made up of 13 amino acids. Trimming shortened V by 7 bases and J by 2 bases, and 11 bases separated the two germline ends. CDR3 amino acids: CASNTQVNTEAFF. The CDR3 bases are TGTGCCAGCAATACACAGGTAAACACTGAAGCTTTCTTT.

The V and J genes are TRBV14 and TRBJ2-1; D gene unclear. The CDR3 runs 14 residues. The germline V gene has CDR1 SGHDN and CDR2 FVKESK. Trimming took off 5 bases at V and 9 bases at J, with 17 bases between the two ends. The CDR3 DNA reads as TGTGCCAGCAGCGATGTGGGTAGCTCTATTGAGCAGTTCTTC. Protein: CASSDVGSSIEQFF.

This clone was seen once. The rearrangement links TRBV5-1 to TRBJ2-3, with TRBD2 as a possible D gene (6 bases). The germline CDR1 and CDR2 sequences are SGHRS and YFSETQ. Deletions cut 7 bases from V and 4 bases from J, with 16 bases between. The length of the CDR3 is 14 residues. The CDR3 nucleotides are TGCGCCAGCTACTCCCTCCGGGGGTCAGATACGCAGTATTTT. This encodes CASYSLRGSDTQYF.

The J gene is TRBJ2-7, the V gene TRBV4-3; perhaps TRBD2 as D (5 bases). V dropped 0 bases and J dropped 1 base, with 13 bases sitting between them. The CDR3 runs 16 residues. The germline CDR1 and CDR2 sequences are LGHNA and YSLEER. CDR3 in amino acids: CASSQDPSGSSYEQYF. As DNA, the CDR3 is TGCGCCAGCAGCCAAGATCCCAGCGGCTCGTCCTACGAGCAGTACTTC.

J is TRBJ2-3 and V is TRBV7-9; tentative D call: TRBD1 (6 bases). The CDR3 is 16 residues long. The V end lost 5 bases, the J end lost 2 bases, and 17 bases lay between the germline ends. Looked up from germline, CDR1 is SEHNR and CDR2 is FQNEAQ (reference sequence). The CDR3 protein is CASSTNRDNPTDTQYF. The CDR3, as DNA: TGTGCCAGCAGCACCAACCGGGACAATCCCACAGATACGCAGTATTTT.

The V gene is TRBV2, the J gene TRBJ1-5; D is perhaps TRBD1 (5 bases). Trimming shortened V by 7 bases and J by 5 bases, and 15 bases separated the two germline ends. Germline V gene data show CDR1 as SNHLY and CDR2 as FYNNEI. The CDR3 has 14 residues. As DNA, the CDR3 is TGTGCCAGCACTTCCCAGGGAAGGGATCAGCCCCAGCATTTT. Protein sequence: CASTSQGRDQPQHF.

The gene calls are TRBV11-2 and TRBJ2-5; TRBD2 agrees at 14 bases. Trimming cost V 4 bases and J 7 bases; bases outside gene matches: 17. Germline V gives CDR1 SGHAT, CDR2 FQNNGV. This CDR3 is built from 19 residues. CDR3 region: CASSSPAPSGLAGDGTQYF. DNA for the CDR3: TGTGCCAGCAGCTCGCCCGCCCCTTCGGGACTAGCGGGAGACGGGACCCAGTACTTC.

The rearrangement uses TRBV29-1 and TRBJ1-2; 7 positions agree with TRBD1. V lost 6 bases, J lost 8 bases, and 6 bases stayed unmatched. There are 11 residues in the CDR3. Germline CDR1 SQVTM, CDR2 ANQGSEA. The CDR3 loop is CSVRQGYGYTF. The CDR3 coding sequence is TGCAGCGTCAGACAGGGTTACGGCTACACCTTC.

This chain uses TRBV28 with TRBJ2-3; D uncertain. The CDR3 runs 13 residues. V was trimmed by 7 bases and J by 2 bases, leaving 10 bases between them. Looked up from germline, CDR1 is MDHEN and CDR2 is SYDVKM. CDR3 nucleotide sequence: TGTGCCAGCATGTTTCCCTACACAGATACGCAGTATTTT. This translates into CASMFPYTDTQYF.

This clone was seen once. The chain uses TRBV28 and TRBJ1-1; TRBD1 might be the D (5 bases). This CDR3 region has 13 residues. The germline gives CDR1 MDHEN, CDR2 SYDVKM. Deletions cut 2 bases from V and 5 bases from J, with 9 bases between. The CDR3 DNA is TGTGCCAGCAGTTTAGATAGGGGAACTGAAGCTTTCTTT. This codes for CASSLDRGTEAFF.

This clone was seen only once. The CDR3 DNA reads TGTGCCAGCAGCCCCCGGGACTCTGATCGGCAGTTCTTC. Protein product: CASSPRDSDRQFF. The chain joins TRBV7-6 to TRBJ2-1, with a weak D call TRBD2 (6 bases). Germline V gives CDR1 SGHVS, CDR2 FNYEAQ. There are 13 residues in the CDR3. The V gene lost 5 bases and the J gene lost 12 bases, with 17 bases spanning the gap.

This rearrangement joins TRBV18 to TRBJ1-4; 8 nucleotides agree with TRBD1. Germline CDR1 reads KGHSH; CDR2 reads LQKENI. V was pared by 3 bases and J by 8 bases, with 5 bases of the junction left unmatched. The CDR3 sequence is 14 residues long. DNA of the CDR3: TGTGCCAGCTCACCGGGGACAGGTCGAGAAAAACTGTTTTTT. Protein product: CASSPGTGREKLFF.

The chain links TRBV7-9 to TRBJ1-1; 9 bases match TRBD1. Germline CDR1 is SEHNR and CDR2 is FQNEAQ (reference sequence). This CDR3 has 18 residues. Losses at the gene ends were 5 bases for V and 4 bases for J; bases not matched to a gene: 17. In nucleotides, the CDR3 is TGTGCCAGCAGCCGCAACTTACCCGGGACAGGGCCGGGCACTGAAGCTTTCTTT. As protein: CASSRNLPGTGPGTEAFF.

This rearrangement joins TRBV2 to TRBJ2-2, with TRBD1 identical over 10 bases. Germline lookup yields CDR1 SNHLY and CDR2 FYNNEI. V shed 6 bases, J shed 3 bases, and the junction held 7 bases outside the gene matches. The CDR3 extends over 16 amino acids. DNA for the CDR3: TGTGCCAGCAGGTGGACAGGGGGTATGGACACCGGGGAGCTGTTTTTT. It translates to CASRWTGGMDTGELFF.

J is TRBJ2-3 and V is TRBV15; D is possibly TRBD2 (6 bases). Germline CDR1 is LNHNV and CDR2 is YYDKDF (reference sequence). Trimming took 0 bases from V and 6 from J, leaving 19 bases between them. The CDR3 totals 17 residues. The CDR3 loop reads CATSRDRASAARDTQYF. The DNA of the CDR3 is TGTGCCACCAGCAGAGATAGGGCTAGCGCCGCCCGGGATACGCAGTATTTT.

CDR3 sequence (DNA): TGTGCCAGCAGCCAGACTTCGGAGACCCAGTACTTC. It translates to CASSQTSETQYF. The rearrangement links TRBV7-2 to TRBJ2-5; D is unresolved. The CDR3 spans 12 residues. Deletions cut 5 bases from V and 5 bases from J, with 9 bases between. CDR1 and CDR2 from the germline V gene are SGHTA and FQGNSA.

The gene calls are TRBV4-1 and TRBJ2-6; D not certain. The V end was cut by 4 bases, the J end by 0 bases, with 7 bases between. CDR1 is MGHRA, CDR2 YSYEKL, per germline. The CDR3 runs 15 residues. Here the CDR3 DNA reads TGCGCCAGCAGCCGAGGCCACTCTGGGGCCAACGTCCTGACTTTC. This encodes CASSRGHSGANVLTF.

This chain uses TRBV5-7 with TRBJ2-2; TRBD2 matches 11 bases. TRBV5-7 is known as an ORF, though its function is uncertain. The CDR3 sequence is 17 residues long. The ends lost 4 bases at V and 4 bases at J; junction bases unmatched: 9. Here the CDR3 reads CASSPGLAVLGTGELFF. The CDR3 nucleotides read TGTGCCAGCAGCCCGGGACTAGCGGTTCTGGGCACCGGGGAGCTGTTTTTT.

The V call is TRBV13, the J call TRBJ2-5; TRBD2 aligns across 9 bases. CDR3 length equals 15 residues. Germline V CDR1 and CDR2: PRHDT, FYEKMQ (reference sequence). Trimming cost V 1 base and J 5 bases; bases outside gene matches: 5. The CDR3 protein is CASSLAGAGGETQYF. CDR3 coding DNA: TGTGCCAGCAGCTTAGCGGGAGCGGGGGGTGAGACCCAGTACTTC.

The chain employs TRBV19 and TRBJ2-2, with 11 bases matching TRBD1. CDR1 and CDR2 from the germline V gene are LNHDA and SQIVND (reference sequence). The CDR3 is made up of 17 amino acids. V lost 5 bases, J lost 3 bases, and 8 bases stayed unmatched. CDR3 region: CASSRTGGSSDTGELFF. The CDR3 DNA reads as TGTGCCAGTAGTCGGACAGGGGGCTCGTCGGACACCGGGGAGCTGTTTTTT.

The rearrangement uses TRBV30 and TRBJ1-1; 8 bases agree with TRBD1. Trimming at V came to 7 bases and at J to 4 bases, leaving 5 bases not matched to a gene. Germline CDR1 is GTSNPN and CDR2 is SVGIG (reference sequence). The CDR3 is 12 residues long. CDR3: CAFTTGGTEAFF. Written as DNA, the CDR3 is TGTGCCTTCACTACAGGGGGCACTGAAGCTTTCTTT.

The rearrangement links TRBV13 to TRBJ1-3; D not certain. The germline V gene has CDR1 PRHDT and CDR2 FYEKMQ (reference sequence). CDR3 length equals 14 residues. Deletions cut 2 bases from V and 0 bases from J, with 5 bases between. The CDR3 here is CASSLFGSGNTIYF. CDR3 DNA: TGTGCCAGCAGCTTATTCGGCTCTGGAAACACCATATATTTT.

This chain uses TRBV7-2 with TRBJ2-1, with 8 bases fitting TRBD2. In germline, CDR1 is SGHTA, CDR2 FQGNSA. CDR3 length equals 15 residues. V lost 1 base to trimming and J lost 5 bases; unmatched junction nucleotides: 4. The CDR3: CASSLVGGGNNEQFF. As DNA, the CDR3 is TGTGCCAGCAGCTTAGTCGGCGGGGGGAACAATGAGCAGTTCTTC.

This chain joins TRBV25-1 and TRBJ2-7, with TRBD2 matching 8 bases. V was pared by 3 bases and J by 6 bases, with 7 bases of the junction left unmatched. The germline gives CDR1 MGHDK, CDR2 SYGVNS. This CDR3 is 14 amino acids long. CDR3 sequence (DNA): TGTGCCAGCAGTGACAGCGGGAGATCTTCCGAGCAGTACTTC. Its translation: CASSDSGRSSEQYF.

The chain recombines TRBV7-9 with TRBJ1-1, with 7 positions matching TRBD1. Germline CDR1 SEHNR, CDR2 FQNEAQ (reference sequence). The CDR3 totals 14 residues. Trimming cost V 6 bases and J 1 base; bases outside gene matches: 5. CDR3 amino acids: CASSPTGWNTEAFF. In nucleotides, the CDR3 is TGTGCCAGCAGTCCGACAGGGTGGAACACTGAAGCTTTCTTT.

This clone was seen a few times. The chain recombines TRBV4-2 with TRBJ2-2, with 9 nucleotides matching TRBD1. This CDR3 has 15 amino acids. The germline V gene has CDR1 LGHNA and CDR2 YNFKEQ. The trim removed 1 base at V and 3 bases at J, leaving 0 bases unmatched. The CDR3, as DNA: TGTGCCAGCAGCCAAGGGACAGGGGACACCGGGGAGCTGTTTTTT. Translation: CASSQGTGDTGELFF.

V gene TRBV6-6 combines with J gene TRBJ2-2; D remains unclear. The germline V gene encodes CDR1 MNHNY and CDR2 SVGAGI (reference sequence). V was pared by 6 bases and J by 1 base, with 12 bases between. The CDR3 extends over 15 amino acids. CDR3 protein: CASRPGWQNTGELFF. The CDR3 DNA is TGTGCCAGCAGGCCCGGGTGGCAGAACACCGGGGAGCTGTTTTTT.

The J gene is TRBJ1-6, the V gene TRBV5-6; 9 positions match TRBD1. Germline-derived CDR1 and CDR2 are SGHDT and YYEEEE. The J segment lost 9 bases and the V segment lost 4 bases, leaving 5 bases of the junction unmatched. The CDR3 totals 14 residues. The CDR3 sequence: CASSLGTGTSPLHF. The CDR3 coding sequence is TGTGCCAGCAGCCTCGGGACAGGGACTTCACCCCTCCACTTT.

This rearrangement joins TRBV30 to TRBJ2-2; unclear D gene. The ends were cut back, 0 bases at V and 1 base at J, with 9 bases in the middle. This CDR3 is built from 15 residues. CDR1 and CDR2 from the germline V gene are GTSNPN and SVGIG (reference sequence). For the CDR3, the DNA is TGTGCCTGGAGTGTACAGCAGAAGAACACCGGGGAGCTGTTTTTT. The encoded protein is CAWSVQQKNTGELFF.